This T cell receptor beta chain came from a study of preoperative IRX-2 immunotherapy in early breast cancer. Assay: immunoSEQ multiplex PCR; the TCRdb copy retains only in-frame clones and omits some. This table holds 40,000 to 45,000 clones, 60% to 80% found once. This CDR3 has 14 residues. Sample treatment: preoperative locoregional IRX-2 cytokine immunotherapy. This phase Ib study tested locoregional IRX-2 cytokine immunotherapy given before surgery. This chain joins TRBV22-1 and TRBJ1-1. TRBV22-1 is a known pseudogene. Sequenced material: tumor tissue, taken after IRX-2 immunotherapy. The TCR originated in a human donor with breast cancer. This CDR3 reads CATREVRGLAEAFF. In DNA form, the CDR3 reads TGTGCCACCCGCGAGGTCCGGGGTCTGGCTGAAGCTTTCTTT.